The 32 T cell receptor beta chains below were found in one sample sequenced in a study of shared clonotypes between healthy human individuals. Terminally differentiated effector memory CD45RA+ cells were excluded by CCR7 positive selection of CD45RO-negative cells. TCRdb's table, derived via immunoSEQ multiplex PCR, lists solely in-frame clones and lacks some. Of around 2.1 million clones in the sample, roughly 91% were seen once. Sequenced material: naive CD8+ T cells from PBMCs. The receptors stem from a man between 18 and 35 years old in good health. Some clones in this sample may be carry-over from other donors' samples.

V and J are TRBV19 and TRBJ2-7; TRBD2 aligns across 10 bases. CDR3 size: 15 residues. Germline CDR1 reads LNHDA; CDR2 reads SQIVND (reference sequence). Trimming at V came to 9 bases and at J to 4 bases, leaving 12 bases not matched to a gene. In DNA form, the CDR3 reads TGTGCCAGCAAGATATCGGGACTAGCGACGTACGAGCAGTACTTC. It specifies CASKISGLATYEQYF.

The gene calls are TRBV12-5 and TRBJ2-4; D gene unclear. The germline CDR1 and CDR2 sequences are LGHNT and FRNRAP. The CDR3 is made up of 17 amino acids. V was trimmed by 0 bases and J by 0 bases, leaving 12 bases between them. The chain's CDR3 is CASGLVLLQLAKNIQYF. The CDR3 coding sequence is TGTGCTAGTGGTTTGGTACTGCTACAGTTAGCCAAAAACATTCAGTACTTC. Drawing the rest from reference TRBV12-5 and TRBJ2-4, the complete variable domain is DARVTQTPRHKVTEMGQEVTMRCQPILGHNTVFWYRQTMMQGLELLAYFRNRAPLDDSGMPKDRFSAEMPDATLATLKIQPSEPRDSAVYFCASGLVLLQLAKNIQYFGAGTRLSVL.

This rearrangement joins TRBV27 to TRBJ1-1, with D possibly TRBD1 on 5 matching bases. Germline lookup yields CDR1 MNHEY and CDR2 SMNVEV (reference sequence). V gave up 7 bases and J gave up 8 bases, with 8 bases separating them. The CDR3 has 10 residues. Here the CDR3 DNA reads TGTGCCAGCATCGGGGGGGAAGCTTTCTTT. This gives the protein CASIGGEAFF.

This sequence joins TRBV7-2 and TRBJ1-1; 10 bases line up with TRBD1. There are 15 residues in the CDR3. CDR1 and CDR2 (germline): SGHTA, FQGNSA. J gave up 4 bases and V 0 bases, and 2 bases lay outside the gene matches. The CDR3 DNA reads TGTGCCAGCAGCTTAGCCCGGACAGGGGGCACTGAAGCTTTCTTT. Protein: CASSLARTGGTEAFF.

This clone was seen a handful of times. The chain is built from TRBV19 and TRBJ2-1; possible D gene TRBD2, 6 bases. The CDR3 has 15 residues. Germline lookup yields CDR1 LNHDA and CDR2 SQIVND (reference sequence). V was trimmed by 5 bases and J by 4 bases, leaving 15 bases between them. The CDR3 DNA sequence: TGTGCCAGTAGTCCCTATGGTGGGGGGTACAATGAGCAGTTCTTC. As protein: CASSPYGGGYNEQFF.

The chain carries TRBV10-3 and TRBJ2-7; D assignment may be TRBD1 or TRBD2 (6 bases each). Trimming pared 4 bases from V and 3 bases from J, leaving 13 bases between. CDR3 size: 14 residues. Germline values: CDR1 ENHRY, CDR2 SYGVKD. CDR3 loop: CAISVGGQNYEQYF. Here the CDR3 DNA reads TGTGCCATCAGTGTAGGGGGGCAAAACTACGAGCAGTACTTC.

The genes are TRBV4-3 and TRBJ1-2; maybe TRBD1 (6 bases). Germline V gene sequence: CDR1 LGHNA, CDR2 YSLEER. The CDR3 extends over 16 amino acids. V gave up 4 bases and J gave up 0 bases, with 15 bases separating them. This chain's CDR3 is CASSRNRDPANYGYTF. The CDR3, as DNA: TGCGCCAGCAGCCGAAACAGGGATCCAGCTAACTATGGCTACACCTTC.

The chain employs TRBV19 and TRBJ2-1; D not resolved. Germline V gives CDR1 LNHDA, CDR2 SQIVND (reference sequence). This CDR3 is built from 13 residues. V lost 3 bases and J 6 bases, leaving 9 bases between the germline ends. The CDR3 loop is CASSMIPTNEQFF. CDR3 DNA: TGTGCCAGTAGTATGATCCCCACCAATGAGCAGTTCTTC.

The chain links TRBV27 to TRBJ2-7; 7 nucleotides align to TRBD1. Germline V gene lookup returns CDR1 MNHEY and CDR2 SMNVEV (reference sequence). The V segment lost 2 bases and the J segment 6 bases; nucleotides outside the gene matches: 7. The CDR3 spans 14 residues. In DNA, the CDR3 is TGTGCCAGCAGTTTAGGGACAGCCTATGCCGAGCAGTACTTC. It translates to CASSLGTAYAEQYF.

CDR3: CASSSGLAGGLSNTGELFF. The CDR3, as DNA: TGTGCCAGCAGCTCGGGACTAGCGGGAGGGCTTTCGAACACCGGGGAGCTGTTTTTT. V usage is TRBV7-6 and J usage is TRBJ2-2; 16 positions agree with TRBD2. CDR3 length equals 19 residues. CDR1 is SGHVS and CDR2 is FNYEAQ in the germline V gene. Losses at the gene ends were 4 bases for V and 0 bases for J; bases not matched to a gene: 5.

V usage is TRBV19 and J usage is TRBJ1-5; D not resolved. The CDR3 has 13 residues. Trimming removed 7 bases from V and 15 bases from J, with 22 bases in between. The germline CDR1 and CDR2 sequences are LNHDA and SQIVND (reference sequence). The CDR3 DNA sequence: TGTGCCAGTATGCGCCTCGGGTTCTACGTCCTGCATTTT. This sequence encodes CASMRLGFYVLHF.

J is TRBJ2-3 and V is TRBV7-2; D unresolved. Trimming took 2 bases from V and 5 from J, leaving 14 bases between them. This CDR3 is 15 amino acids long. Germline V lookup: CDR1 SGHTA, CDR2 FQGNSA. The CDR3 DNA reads TGTGCCAGCAGCTTAACATTCGGGCTTTTAGATACGCAGTATTTT. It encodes CASSLTFGLLDTQYF.

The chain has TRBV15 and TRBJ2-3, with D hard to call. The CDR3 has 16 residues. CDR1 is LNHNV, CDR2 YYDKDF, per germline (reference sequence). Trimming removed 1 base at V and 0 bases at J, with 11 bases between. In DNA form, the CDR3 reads TGTGCCACCAGCAGAGGTGAGAGACTTAGCACAGATACGCAGTATTTT. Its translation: CATSRGERLSTDTQYF.

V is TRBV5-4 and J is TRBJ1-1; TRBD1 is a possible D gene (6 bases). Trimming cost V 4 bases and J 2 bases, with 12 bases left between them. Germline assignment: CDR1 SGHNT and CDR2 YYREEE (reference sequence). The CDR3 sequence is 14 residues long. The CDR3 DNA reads TGTGCCAGCAGCCCCGGACAGTATAACACTGAAGCTTTCTTT. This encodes CASSPGQYNTEAFF. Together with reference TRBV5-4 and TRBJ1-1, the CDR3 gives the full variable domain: ETGVTQSPTHLIKTRGQQVTLRCSSQSGHNTVSWYQQALGQGPQFIFQYYREEENGRGNFPPRFSGLQFPNYSSELNVNALELDDSALYLCASSPGQYNTEAFFGQGTRLTVV.

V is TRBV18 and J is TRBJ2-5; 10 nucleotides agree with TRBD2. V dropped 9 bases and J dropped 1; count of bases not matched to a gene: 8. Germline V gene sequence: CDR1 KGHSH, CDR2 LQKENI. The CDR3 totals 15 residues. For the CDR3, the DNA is TGTGCCAGTCAGAATGAGCGGGAGGGCCAAGAGACCCAGTACTTC. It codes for CASQNEREGQETQYF.

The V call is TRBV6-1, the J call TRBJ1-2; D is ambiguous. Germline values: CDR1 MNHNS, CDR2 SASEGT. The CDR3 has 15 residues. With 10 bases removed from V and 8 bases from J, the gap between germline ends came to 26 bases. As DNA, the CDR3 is TGTGCCATCCCCCTGTTCACGCGGGGTTCCGGGGGCTACACCTTC. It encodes CAIPLFTRGSGGYTF.

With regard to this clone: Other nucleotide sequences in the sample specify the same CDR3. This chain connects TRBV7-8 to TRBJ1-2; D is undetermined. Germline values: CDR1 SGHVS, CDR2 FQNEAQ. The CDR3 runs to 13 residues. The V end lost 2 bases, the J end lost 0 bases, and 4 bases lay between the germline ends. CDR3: CASSLSTNYGYTF. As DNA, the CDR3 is TGTGCCAGCAGCTTATCAACTAACTATGGCTACACCTTC.

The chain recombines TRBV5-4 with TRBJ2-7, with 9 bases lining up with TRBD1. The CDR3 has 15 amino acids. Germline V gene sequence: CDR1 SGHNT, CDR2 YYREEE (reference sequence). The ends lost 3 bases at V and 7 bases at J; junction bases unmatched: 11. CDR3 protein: CASSSTGGGLDEQYF. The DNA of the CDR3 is TGTGCCAGCAGCTCGACAGGGGGTGGGCTTGATGAGCAGTACTTC.

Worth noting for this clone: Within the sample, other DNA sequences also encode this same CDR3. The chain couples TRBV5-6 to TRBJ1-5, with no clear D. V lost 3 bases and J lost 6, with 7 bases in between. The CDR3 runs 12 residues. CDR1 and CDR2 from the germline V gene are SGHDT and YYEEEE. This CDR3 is CASSSGGQPQHF. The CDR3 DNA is TGTGCCAGCAGCTCGGGTGGTCAGCCCCAGCATTTT.

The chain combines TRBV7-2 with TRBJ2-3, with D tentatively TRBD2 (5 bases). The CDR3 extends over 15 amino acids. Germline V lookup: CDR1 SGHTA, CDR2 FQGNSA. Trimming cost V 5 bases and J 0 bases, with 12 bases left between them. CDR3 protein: CASSPRWTSTDTQYF. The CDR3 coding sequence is TGTGCCAGCAGCCCCCGGTGGACTAGCACAGATACGCAGTATTTT.

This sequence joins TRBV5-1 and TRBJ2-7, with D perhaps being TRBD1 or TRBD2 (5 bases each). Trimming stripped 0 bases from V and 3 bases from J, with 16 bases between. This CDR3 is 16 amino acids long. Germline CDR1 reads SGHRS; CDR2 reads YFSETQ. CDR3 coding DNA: TGCGCCAGCAGCTTGGGCAGGGACCTCCCATTCTACGAGCAGTACTTC. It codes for CASSLGRDLPFYEQYF.

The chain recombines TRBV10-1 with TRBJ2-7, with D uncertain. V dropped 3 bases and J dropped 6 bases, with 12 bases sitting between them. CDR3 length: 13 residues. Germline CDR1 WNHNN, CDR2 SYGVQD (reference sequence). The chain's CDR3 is CASSDGPLGEQYF. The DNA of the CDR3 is TGCGCCAGCAGTGATGGGCCACTGGGCGAGCAGTACTTC.

CDR3 sequence reads: CASSLDSMNTEAFF. As DNA, the CDR3 is TGTGCCAGTAGTCTTGACAGCATGAACACTGAAGCTTTCTTT. The rearrangement links TRBV19 to TRBJ1-1, with D possibly being TRBD1 (5 bases). The CDR3 consists of 14 residues. CDR1 is LNHDA and CDR2 is SQIVND in the germline V gene (reference sequence). The V end lost 5 bases, the J end lost 0 bases, and 10 bases lay between the germline ends.

Written as DNA, the CDR3 is TGCGCCAGCAGTCATTTGGGATTAAAGGGGGCGGATACTGAAGCTTTCTTT. It specifies CASSHLGLKGADTEAFF. This chain joins TRBV4-1 and TRBJ1-1; 7 positions agree with TRBD1. This CDR3 region has 17 residues. Germline V CDR1 and CDR2: MGHRA, YSYEKL. The V segment lost 6 bases and the J segment 5 bases; nucleotides outside the gene matches: 18.

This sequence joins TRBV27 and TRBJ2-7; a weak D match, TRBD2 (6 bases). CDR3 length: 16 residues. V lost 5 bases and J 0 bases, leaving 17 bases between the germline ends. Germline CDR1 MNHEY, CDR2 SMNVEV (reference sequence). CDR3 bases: TGTGCCAGCAGTCTAAACTCGGGAGAACTCTCCTACGAGCAGTACTTC. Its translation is CASSLNSGELSYEQYF.

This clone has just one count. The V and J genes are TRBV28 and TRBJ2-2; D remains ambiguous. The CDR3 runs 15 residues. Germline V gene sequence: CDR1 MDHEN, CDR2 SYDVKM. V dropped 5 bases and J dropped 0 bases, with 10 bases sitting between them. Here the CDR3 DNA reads TGTGCCAGCAGTACATATCACGCGAACACCGGGGAGCTGTTTTTT. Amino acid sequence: CASSTYHANTGELFF.

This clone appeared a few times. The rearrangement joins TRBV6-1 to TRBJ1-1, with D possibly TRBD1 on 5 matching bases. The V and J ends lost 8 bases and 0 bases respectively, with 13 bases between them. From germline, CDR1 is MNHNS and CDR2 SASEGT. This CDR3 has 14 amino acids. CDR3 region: CASGPGHLNTEAFF. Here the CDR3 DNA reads TGTGCCAGCGGCCCGGGGCACTTGAACACTGAAGCTTTCTTT.

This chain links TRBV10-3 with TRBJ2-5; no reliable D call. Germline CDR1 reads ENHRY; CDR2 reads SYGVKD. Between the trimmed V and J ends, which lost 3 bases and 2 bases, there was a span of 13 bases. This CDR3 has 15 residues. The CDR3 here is CAISEYLGKQETQYF. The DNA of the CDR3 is TGTGCCATCAGTGAATACTTGGGGAAGCAAGAGACCCAGTACTTC.

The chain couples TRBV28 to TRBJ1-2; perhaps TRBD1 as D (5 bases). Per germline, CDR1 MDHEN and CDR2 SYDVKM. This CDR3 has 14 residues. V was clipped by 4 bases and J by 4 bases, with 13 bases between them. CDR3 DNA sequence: TGTGCCAGCAGTTCCCAGGGAACGTTCTATGGCTACACCTTC. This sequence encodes CASSSQGTFYGYTF.

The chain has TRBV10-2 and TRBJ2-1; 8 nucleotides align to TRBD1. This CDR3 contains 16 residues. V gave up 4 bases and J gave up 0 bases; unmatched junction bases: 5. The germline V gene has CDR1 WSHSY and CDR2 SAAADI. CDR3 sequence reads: CASSVPGQASYNEQFF. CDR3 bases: TGCGCCAGCAGTGTTCCGGGACAGGCCTCCTACAATGAGCAGTTCTTC.

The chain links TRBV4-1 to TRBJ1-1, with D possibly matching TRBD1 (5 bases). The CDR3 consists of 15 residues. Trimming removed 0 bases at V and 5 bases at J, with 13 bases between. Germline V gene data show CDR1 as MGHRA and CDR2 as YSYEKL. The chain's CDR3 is CASSQDIQGWTEAFF. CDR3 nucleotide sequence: TGCGCCAGCAGCCAAGATATTCAGGGTTGGACTGAAGCTTTCTTT.

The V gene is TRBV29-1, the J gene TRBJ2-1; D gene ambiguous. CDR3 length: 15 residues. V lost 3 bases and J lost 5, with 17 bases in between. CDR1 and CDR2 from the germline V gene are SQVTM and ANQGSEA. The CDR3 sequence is CSVEGSIRAHNEQFF. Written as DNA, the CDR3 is TGCAGCGTTGAGGGGTCCATCCGGGCCCACAATGAGCAGTTCTTC.